The 22 T cell receptor beta chains in this list originate from one sample, sequenced in a study of blood T cell repertoires in COVID-19. Measured with immunoSEQ multiplex PCR; TCRdb has only the in-frame clones, and not every one. The table lists 450,000 to 500,000 clones, around 85% of them singletons. Input material: peripheral blood. Source of these receptors: a human donor in a cohort sampled during active COVID-19.

V usage is TRBV4-1 and J usage is TRBJ1-3; D is perhaps TRBD1 (6 bases). This CDR3 is built from 15 residues. Germline V lookup: CDR1 MGHRA, CDR2 YSYEKL. Trimming pared 3 bases from V and 0 bases from J, leaving 9 bases between. CDR3 coding DNA: TGCGCCAGCAGCCAGGGAGGGGGCTCTGGAAACACCATATATTTT. It encodes CASSQGGGSGNTIYF.

The CDR3 loop reads CASSPRASRNDYTF. CDR3 nucleotides: TGTGCCAGCAGCCCAAGAGCCAGCAGGAATGACTACACCTTC. The chain carries TRBV7-9 and TRBJ1-2; D uncertain. Germline V gene sequence: CDR1 SEHNR, CDR2 FQNEAQ (reference sequence). The CDR3 sequence is 14 residues long. Deletions cut 5 bases from V and 10 bases from J, with 20 bases between.

The genes are TRBV6-5 and TRBJ2-7, with a possible D match to TRBD1 (6 bases). This CDR3 comprises 14 residues. In germline, CDR1 is MNHEY, CDR2 SVGAGI. V gave up 6 bases and J gave up 2 bases, with 14 bases separating them. The CDR3 DNA is TGTGCCAGCAGATTACAGGGTGGGGCCTACGAGCAGTACTTC. It translates to CASRLQGGAYEQYF.

V gene TRBV29-1 combines with J gene TRBJ2-6; D is unclear. CDR1 and CDR2 (germline): SQVTM, ANQGSEA. The CDR3 length is 13 residues. Between the trimmed V and J ends, which lost 4 bases and 0 bases, there was a span of 4 bases. The CDR3 spells CSVARSGANVLTF. In DNA form, the CDR3 reads TGCAGCGTTGCCCGCTCTGGGGCCAACGTCCTGACTTTC.

The CDR3: CASSGQVGITEAFF. Written as DNA, the CDR3 is TGTGCCAGCAGTGGTCAGGTGGGCATCACTGAAGCTTTCTTT. This chain joins TRBV2 and TRBJ1-1; D call uncertain. The CDR3 is 14 residues long. Germline values: CDR1 SNHLY, CDR2 FYNNEI. V was pared by 4 bases and J by 4 bases, with 13 bases between.

The rearrangement links TRBV19 to TRBJ2-3; TRBD1 is a possible D gene (5 bases). Trimming stripped 3 bases from V and 4 bases from J, with 11 bases between. The CDR3 has 14 amino acids. Germline assignment: CDR1 LNHDA and CDR2 SQIVND (reference sequence). CDR3: CASSIRDRADTQYF. The CDR3, as DNA: TGTGCCAGTAGTATCAGGGATAGGGCAGATACGCAGTATTTT.

The chain has TRBV5-1 and TRBJ2-1; tentative D call: TRBD2 (5 bases). The CDR3 has 14 amino acids. Germline V gives CDR1 SGHRS, CDR2 YFSETQ. Trimming took off 4 bases at V and 3 bases at J, with 11 bases between the two ends. The CDR3: CASSPTLVYNEQFF. The CDR3 region has the DNA TGCGCCAGCAGCCCGACACTAGTCTACAATGAGCAGTTCTTC.

This chain links TRBV7-2 with TRBJ2-7, with D tentatively TRBD1 (6 bases). The CDR3 length is 14 residues. V lost 4 bases to trimming and J lost 2 bases, with 12 bases between them. The germline V gene encodes CDR1 SGHTA and CDR2 FQGNSA. CDR3 region: CASSSSGQTYEQYF. CDR3 coding DNA: TGTGCCAGCAGCTCGAGCGGACAGACCTACGAGCAGTACTTC.

This clone was counted a single time. The rearrangement uses TRBV2 and TRBJ2-7; 8 bases map to TRBD1. Trimming took 3 bases from V and 3 from J; bases not matched to a gene: 7. Looked up from germline, CDR1 is SNHLY and CDR2 is FYNNEI. The CDR3 covers 15 residues. CDR3 sequence: CASSDGGQVFYEQYF. As DNA, the CDR3 is TGTGCCAGCAGTGATGGGGGACAGGTCTTCTACGAGCAGTACTTC.

The sample holds a few counts of this clone. The chain couples TRBV7-9 to TRBJ1-4; 7 bases fit TRBD1. J gave up 6 bases and V 4 bases, and 14 bases lay outside the gene matches. Germline CDR1 reads SEHNR; CDR2 reads FQNEAQ (reference sequence). The CDR3 sequence is 17 residues long. The CDR3 is CASSSGSFPGTDEKLFF. CDR3 nucleotide sequence: TGTGCCAGCAGCTCGGGTTCTTTTCCCGGGACAGATGAAAAACTGTTTTTT. Full variable domain (missing parts from reference TRBV7-9 and TRBJ1-4): DTGVSQNPRHKITKRGQNVTFRCDPISEHNRLYWYRQTLGQGPEFLTYFQNEAQLEKSRLLSDRFSAERPKGSFSTLEIQRTEQGDSAMYLCASSSGSFPGTDEKLFFGSGTQLSVL.

This clone was seen only once. V is TRBV2 and J is TRBJ1-5; a possible D gene is TRBD1 (5 bases). The CDR3 has 15 amino acids. Germline-derived CDR1 and CDR2 are SNHLY and FYNNEI. V was trimmed by 6 bases and J by 5 bases, leaving 17 bases between them. Written as DNA, the CDR3 is TGTGCCAGCAGCCGTTTGGCACTGGGGCATCAGCCCCAGCATTTT. This translates into CASSRLALGHQPQHF.

V and J are TRBV4-1 and TRBJ1-5; D is possibly TRBD1 (5 bases). The germline V gene encodes CDR1 MGHRA and CDR2 YSYEKL. The CDR3 totals 15 residues. The V and J ends lost 0 bases and 6 bases respectively, with 12 bases between them. The chain's CDR3 is CASSQDRGGGQPQHF. The CDR3 nucleotides are TGCGCCAGCAGCCAAGATCGCGGGGGGGGTCAGCCCCAGCATTTT.

In this sample, this clone turned up a few times. The CDR3 sequence is CASSPADGRAGELFF. In DNA form, the CDR3 reads TGTGCCAGCAGCCCCGCAGATGGGAGGGCCGGGGAGCTGTTTTTT. The chain links TRBV6-5 to TRBJ2-2; 7 bases match TRBD2. In germline, CDR1 is MNHEY, CDR2 SVGAGI. The CDR3 contains 15 residues. V was clipped by 6 bases and J by 6 bases; unmatched bases: 10.

The CDR3 loop reads CASSPPQGISSYNEQFF. CDR3 bases: TGTGCCAGCTCACCGCCCCAGGGCATCTCTTCCTACAATGAGCAGTTCTTC. This chain connects TRBV18 to TRBJ2-1; D possibly corresponds to TRBD1 (5 bases). Germline values: CDR1 KGHSH, CDR2 LQKENI. This CDR3 has 17 amino acids. Trimming took 3 bases from V and 1 from J, leaving 16 bases between them.

The chain links TRBV3-1 (or the pseudogene TRBV3-2) to TRBJ2-5, with 11 bases fitting TRBD1. The CDR3 loop spans 15 amino acids. V was pared by 1 base and J by 5 bases, with 3 bases of the junction left unmatched. From germline, CDR1 is LGHDT and CDR2 YNNKEL (reference sequence). In DNA form, the CDR3 reads TGTGCCAGCAGCCAAGGGGACAGGGGGTTGGAGACCCAGTACTTC. This translates into CASSQGDRGLETQYF.

The chain has TRBV28 and TRBJ2-1; 10 nucleotides match TRBD2. The V segment lost 6 bases and the J segment 6 bases; nucleotides outside the gene matches: 8. From germline, CDR1 is MDHEN and CDR2 SYDVKM. The CDR3 sequence is 15 residues long. In DNA form, the CDR3 reads TGTGCCAGCAGCAGCGGGACTAGCGACACCAATGAGCAGTTCTTC. As protein: CASSSGTSDTNEQFF.

The CDR3 nucleotides are TGTGCCAGCATTGGGACAGGGCGCCCCGGCTATGGCTACACCTTC. Translation: CASIGTGRPGYGYTF. The V gene is TRBV6-5, the J gene TRBJ1-2, with 9 bases that match TRBD1. The CDR3 is 15 amino acids. Germline loops: CDR1 MNHEY, CDR2 SVGAGI. V was clipped by 7 bases and J by 4 bases; unmatched bases: 10.

The genes are TRBV3-1 (or the pseudogene TRBV3-2) and TRBJ1-6; 9 bases line up with TRBD1. The CDR3 runs to 16 residues. Germline V lookup: CDR1 LGHDT, CDR2 YNNKEL (reference sequence). The junction had 8 bases not matched to a gene; V was cut back by 4 bases and J by 7 bases. CDR3 region: CASSRTGQGSNSPLHF. The CDR3 bases are TGTGCCAGCAGCCGCACAGGACAGGGGTCGAATTCACCCCTCCACTTT.

V gene TRBV19 combines with J gene TRBJ2-3, with a tentative D call TRBD1 (6 bases). Germline CDR1 LNHDA, CDR2 SQIVND (reference sequence). The CDR3 spans 16 residues. V lost 5 bases, J lost 2 bases, and 17 bases lay in between. CDR3 coding DNA: TGTGCCAGTAGTCCTATGACAGGCATCCCCACAGATACGCAGTATTTT. Encoded protein: CASSPMTGIPTDTQYF.

The V and J genes are TRBV28 and TRBJ2-1, with D tentatively TRBD2 (6 bases). From germline, CDR1 is MDHEN and CDR2 SYDVKM. V lost 4 bases to trimming and J lost 7 bases, with 17 bases between them. The CDR3 sequence is 15 residues long. This CDR3 is CASSSGRRVDNEQFF. The CDR3 DNA follows: TGTGCCAGCAGTTCTGGGAGGAGGGTGGATAATGAGCAGTTCTTC.

V and J are TRBV18 and TRBJ2-7; a weak D match, TRBD2 (6 bases). The CDR3 is made up of 15 amino acids. The germline V gene encodes CDR1 KGHSH and CDR2 LQKENI. The V and J ends lost 2 bases and 3 bases respectively, with 14 bases between them. In DNA, the CDR3 is TGTGCCAGCTCACCATCGGGGGACGGGAGCTACGAGCAGTACTTC. It specifies CASSPSGDGSYEQYF.

This clone has only one observation. The chain couples TRBV10-1 to TRBJ2-5, with D tentatively TRBD1 (6 bases). Germline V CDR1 and CDR2: WNHNN, SYGVQD (reference sequence). V was trimmed by 5 bases and J by 5 bases, leaving 30 bases between them. The CDR3 has 19 residues. CDR3 region: CASSHYLFNIDRSGETQYF. The CDR3 nucleotides are TGCGCCAGCAGTCATTATTTGTTCAACATCGACAGGTCCGGGGAGACCCAGTACTTC.